The subject of this entry is one T cell receptor beta chain. The antigen is unknown. Expressed TCRB transcripts were sequenced because the isolated RNA had all been reverse transcribed beforehand. Data came from immunoSEQ multiplex PCR; TCRdb stores just in-frame clones and leaves some out. Of hundreds of thousands of clones listed, roughly an eighth were seen once; the top ten hold nearly 0.04%. This sample was included in a study of beta chain features in type 1 diabetes. Study-wide points: There was a moderate but significant shortening of TCRB CDR3s in all four CD4+ subsets of Type 1 diabetes patients.

CDR3 size: 14 residues. The germline CDR1 and CDR2 sequences are LNHDA and SQIVND (reference sequence). Trimming took 3 bases from V and 3 from J, leaving 10 bases between them. The chain is built from TRBV19 and TRBJ2-3; D may match TRBD1 or TRBD2 (5 bases each). The clonotype was recovered from a man aged 18 to 29 with type 1 diabetes. Material: naive CD4+ T cells from blood. The CDR3 region is CASSMWGRTDTQYF. The CDR3 bases are TGTGCCAGTAGTATGTGGGGGAGAACAGATACGCAGTATTTT.